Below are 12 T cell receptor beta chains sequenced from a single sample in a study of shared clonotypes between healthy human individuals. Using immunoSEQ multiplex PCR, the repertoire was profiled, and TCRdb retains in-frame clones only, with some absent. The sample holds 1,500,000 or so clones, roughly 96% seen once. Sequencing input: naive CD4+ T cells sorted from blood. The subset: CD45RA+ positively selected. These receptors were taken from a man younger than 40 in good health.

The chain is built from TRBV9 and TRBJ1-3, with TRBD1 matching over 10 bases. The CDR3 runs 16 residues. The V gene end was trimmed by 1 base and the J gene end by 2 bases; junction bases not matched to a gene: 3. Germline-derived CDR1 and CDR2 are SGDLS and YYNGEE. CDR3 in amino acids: CASSVSGQGAGNTIYF. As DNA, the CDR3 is TGTGCCAGCAGCGTAAGTGGACAGGGGGCTGGAAACACCATATATTTT.

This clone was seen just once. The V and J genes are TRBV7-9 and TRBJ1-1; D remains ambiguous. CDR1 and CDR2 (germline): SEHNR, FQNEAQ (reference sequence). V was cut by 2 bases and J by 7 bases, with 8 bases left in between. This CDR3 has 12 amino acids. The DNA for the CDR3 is TGTGCCAGCAGCTTATGGGTGGGTGAAGCTTTCTTT. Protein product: CASSLWVGEAFF.

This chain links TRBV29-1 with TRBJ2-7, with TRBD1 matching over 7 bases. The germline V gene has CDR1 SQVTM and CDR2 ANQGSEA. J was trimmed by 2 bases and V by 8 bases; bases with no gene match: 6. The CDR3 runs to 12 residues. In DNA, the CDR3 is TGCAGCACTAGACAGGGCCCCTACGAGCAGTACTTC. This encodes CSTRQGPYEQYF.

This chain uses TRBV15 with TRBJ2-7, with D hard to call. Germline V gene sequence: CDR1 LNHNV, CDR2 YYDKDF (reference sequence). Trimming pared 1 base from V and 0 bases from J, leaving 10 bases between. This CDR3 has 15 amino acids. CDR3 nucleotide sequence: TGTGCCACCAGCAGAGCTAGGGAAAGCTCCTACGAGCAGTACTTC. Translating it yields CATSRARESSYEQYF. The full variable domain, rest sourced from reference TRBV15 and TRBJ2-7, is DAMVIQNPRYQVTQFGKPVTLSCSQTLNHNVMYWYQQKSSQAPKLLFHYYDKDFNNEADTPDNFQSRRPNTSFCFLDIRSPGLGDTAMYLCATSRARESSYEQYFGPGTRLTVT.

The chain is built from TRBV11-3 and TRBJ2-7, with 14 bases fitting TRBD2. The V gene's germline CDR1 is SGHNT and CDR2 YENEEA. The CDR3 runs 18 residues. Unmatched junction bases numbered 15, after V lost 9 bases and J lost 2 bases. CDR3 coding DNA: TGTGCCAGAAACAACCACGGGACTAGCGGGAGTAACACCTACGAGCAGTACTTC. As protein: CARNNHGTSGSNTYEQYF. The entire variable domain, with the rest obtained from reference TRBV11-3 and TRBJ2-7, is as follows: EAGVVQSPRYKIIEKKQPVAFWCNPISGHNTLYWYLQNLGQGPELLIRYENEEAVDDSQLPKDRFSAERLKGVDSTLKIQPAELGDSAVYLCARNNHGTSGSNTYEQYFGPGTRLTVT.

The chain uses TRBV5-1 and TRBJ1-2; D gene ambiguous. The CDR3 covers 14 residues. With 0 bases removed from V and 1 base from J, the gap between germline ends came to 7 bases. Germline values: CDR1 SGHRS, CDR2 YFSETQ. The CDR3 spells CASSLGTDNYGYTF. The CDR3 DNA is TGCGCCAGCAGCTTGGGGACGGATAACTATGGCTACACCTTC.

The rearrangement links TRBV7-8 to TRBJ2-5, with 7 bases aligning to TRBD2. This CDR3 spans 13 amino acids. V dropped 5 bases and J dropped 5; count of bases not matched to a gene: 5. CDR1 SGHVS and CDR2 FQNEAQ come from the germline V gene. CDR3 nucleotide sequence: TGTGCCAGCAGCGGGGGGGAAGGGGAGACCCAGTACTTC. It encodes CASSGGEGETQYF.

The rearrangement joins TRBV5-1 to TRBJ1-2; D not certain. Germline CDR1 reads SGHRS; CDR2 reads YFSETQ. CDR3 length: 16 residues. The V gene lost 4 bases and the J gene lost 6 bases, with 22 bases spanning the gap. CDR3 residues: CASSPKPDGRGDGYTF. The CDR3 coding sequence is TGCGCCAGCAGCCCAAAACCCGACGGGCGCGGGGATGGCTACACCTTC.

The chain's CDR3 is CASGYAPNTGELFF. CDR3 DNA sequence: TGTGCCAGCGGCTACGCACCGAACACCGGGGAGCTGTTTTTT. This rearrangement joins TRBV16 to TRBJ2-2; D is ambiguous. CDR3 length equals 14 residues. Trimming removed 8 bases at V and 0 bases at J, with 10 bases between. From germline, CDR1 is KGHSY and CDR2 FQNENV.

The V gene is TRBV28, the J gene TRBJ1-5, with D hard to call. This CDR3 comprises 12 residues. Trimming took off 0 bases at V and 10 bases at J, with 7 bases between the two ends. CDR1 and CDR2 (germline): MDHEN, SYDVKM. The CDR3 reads CASSLWTGPQHF. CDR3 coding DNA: TGTGCCAGCAGTTTATGGACGGGACCCCAGCATTTT.

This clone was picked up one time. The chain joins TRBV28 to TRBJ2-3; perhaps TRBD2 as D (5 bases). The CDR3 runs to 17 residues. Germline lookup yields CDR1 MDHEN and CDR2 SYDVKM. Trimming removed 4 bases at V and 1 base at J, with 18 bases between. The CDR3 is CASSSSPGRGGTDTQYF. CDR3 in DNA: TGTGCCAGCAGTTCCTCACCGGGTCGGGGAGGCACAGATACGCAGTATTTT.

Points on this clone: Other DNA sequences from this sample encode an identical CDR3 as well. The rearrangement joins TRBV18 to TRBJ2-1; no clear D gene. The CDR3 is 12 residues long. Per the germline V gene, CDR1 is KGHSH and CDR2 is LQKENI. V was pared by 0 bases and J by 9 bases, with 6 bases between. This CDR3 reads CASSPPSFEQFF. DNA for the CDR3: TGTGCCAGCTCACCACCTAGTTTTGAGCAGTTCTTC.